This T cell receptor beta chain stems from a study of OX40 agonist ivuxolimab in advanced cancers. Looking at the study overall: Hepatocellular carcinoma, melanoma, renal cell or head and neck cancer was diagnosed in the dose-escalation patients. Partial responses occurred in three patients (one hepatocellular carcinoma, two cutaneous melanoma). Study-wide results and caveats: On average, a greater number of expanded clones characterised CD8+ T cells relative to CD4+.

Germline values: CDR1 SGHRS, CDR2 YFSETQ. This CDR3 is 14 amino acids long. V lost 3 bases and J lost 5; bases outside the gene matches: 7. Method: immunoSEQ multiplex PCR; TCRdb's copy keeps in-frame clones and lacks some. Here the sample spans roughly 110,000 clones, about nine tenths being singletons. To note about this clone: The antigen is unknown.

V usage is TRBV5-1 and J usage is TRBJ2-5, with TRBD1 matching over 7 bases. The clonotype originates from an adult with an advanced solid tumor such as melanoma, head and neck, liver or kidney cancer. Sequenced material: CD4+ or CD8+ T cells sorted from blood, taken in a trial of the OX40 agonist ivuxolimab. The CDR3 region is CASSSGQDGETQYF. The CDR3 bases are TGCGCCAGCAGCTCCGGACAGGATGGGGAGACCCAGTACTTC.